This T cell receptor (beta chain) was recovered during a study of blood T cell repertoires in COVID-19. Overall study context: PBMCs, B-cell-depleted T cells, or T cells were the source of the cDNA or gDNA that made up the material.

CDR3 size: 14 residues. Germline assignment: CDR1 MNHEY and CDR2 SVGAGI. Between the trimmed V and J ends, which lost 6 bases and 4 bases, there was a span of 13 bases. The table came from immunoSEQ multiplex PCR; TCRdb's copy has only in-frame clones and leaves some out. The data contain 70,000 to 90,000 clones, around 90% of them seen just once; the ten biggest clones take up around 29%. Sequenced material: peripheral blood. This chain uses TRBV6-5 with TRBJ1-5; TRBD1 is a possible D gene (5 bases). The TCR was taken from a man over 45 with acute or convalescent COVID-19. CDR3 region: CASSPEGENQPQHF. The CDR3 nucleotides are TGTGCCAGCAGCCCCGAAGGGGAAAATCAGCCCCAGCATTTT.